The 21 T cell receptor beta chains below were found in one sample sequenced in a study of metastatic and nonmetastatic thyroid tumors. TCRdb re-processed the PCR reads through MiXCR. In the table there are roughly 30,000 clones, approximately 19% of which are singletons. Nobody among the patients had been given any treatment before thyroid surgery. The specimen was blood. The origin of the receptors is a female donor with papillary thyroid cancer or a benign thyroid nodule (not recorded which). Some clones in this sample may be carry-over from other donors' samples.

V gene TRBV6-1 combines with J gene TRBJ2-1; D possibly corresponds to TRBD1 (5 bases). Germline values: CDR1 MNHNS, CDR2 SASEGT. CDR3 length: 12 residues. The germline V and J ends were trimmed by 6 bases and 9 bases, with 12 bases remaining between them. The CDR3 sequence: CASSSGSGEQFF. The CDR3 nucleotides read TGTGCCAGCAGCTCAGGGTCCGGTGAGCAGTTCTTC.

This clone was counted ten times or more. V is TRBV5-1 and J is TRBJ2-7, with 9 bases lining up with TRBD1. CDR3 length: 14 amino acids. The trim removed 7 bases at V and 5 bases at J, leaving 10 bases unmatched. Germline V lookup: CDR1 SGHRS, CDR2 YFSETQ. The CDR3 DNA reads as TGCGCCAGCGGGACCGGGACAGGGATACACGAGCAGTACTTC. Residues: CASGTGTGIHEQYF.

This clone was picked up many times. V and J are TRBV4-1 and TRBJ2-5; D not resolved. The CDR3 spans 13 residues. Trimming took 0 bases from V and 4 from J, leaving 6 bases between them. In germline, CDR1 is MGHRA, CDR2 YSYEKL. Written as DNA, the CDR3 is TGCGCCAGCAGCCAAGAATGGGGAGAGACCCAGTACTTC. It encodes CASSQEWGETQYF.

The chain couples TRBV20-1 to TRBJ1-5; no definite D call. With 2 bases removed from V and 7 bases from J, the gap between germline ends came to 12 bases. Germline V lookup: CDR1 DFQATT, CDR2 SNEGSKA (reference sequence). The CDR3 is 13 amino acids. In DNA, the CDR3 is TGCAGTGCTAGATCGGGGTTGAGCCAGCCCCAGCATTTT. Protein: CSARSGLSQPQHF.

Many counts were recorded for this clone. This chain links TRBV6-6 with TRBJ2-3; 8 bases line up with TRBD2. The CDR3 length is 17 residues. V lost 2 bases, J lost 6 bases, and 13 bases stayed unmatched. Germline values: CDR1 MNHNY, CDR2 SVGAGI (reference sequence). CDR3 amino acids: CASSYDPGLGDGDTQYF. The CDR3 coding sequence is TGTGCCAGCAGTTACGACCCGGGACTAGGGGATGGGGATACGCAGTATTTT.

The sample holds many counts of this clone. The chain is built from TRBV5-4 and TRBJ2-7, with TRBD2 as a possible D gene (7 bases). CDR1 and CDR2 (germline): SGHNT, YYREEE (reference sequence). Trimming took off 4 bases at V and 4 bases at J, with 18 bases between the two ends. The CDR3 is 15 amino acids. As DNA, the CDR3 is TGTGCCAGCAGCGCGGGTGGGGGGGGCTTGTACGAGCAGTACTTC. This encodes CASSAGGGGLYEQYF.

This clone was observed a handful of times. V gene TRBV6-1 combines with J gene TRBJ2-3; tentative D call: TRBD1 (6 bases). Germline loops: CDR1 MNHNS, CDR2 SASEGT. The CDR3 covers 15 residues. Trimming left V 8 bases short and J 4 bases short, with 19 bases between. This chain's CDR3 is CASFPGTWASDTQYF. CDR3 in DNA: TGTGCCAGCTTCCCCGGGACATGGGCGTCAGATACGCAGTATTTT.

This clone occurred a few times. The chain is built from TRBV6-1 and TRBJ2-7; 7 bases are shared with TRBD1. The V and J ends lost 7 bases and 9 bases, in that order; junction bases with no gene match: 18. Germline CDR1 is MNHNS and CDR2 is SASEGT. The CDR3 runs to 15 residues. Here the CDR3 reads CASISPWTGSTGQYF. The CDR3 DNA follows: TGTGCCAGCATCTCGCCTTGGACAGGTTCGACGGGGCAGTACTTC.

This clone was counted at least ten times. J is TRBJ2-2 and V is TRBV19; perhaps TRBD2 as D (5 bases). Trimming took 3 bases from V and 7 from J, leaving 9 bases between them. The CDR3 is 13 residues long. Germline-derived CDR1 and CDR2 are LNHDA and SQIVND (reference sequence). The CDR3 DNA follows: TGTGCCAGTAGTATCTCGGCGGGCGGGGAGCTGTTTTTT. This codes for CASSISAGGELFF.

This chain joins TRBV6-5 and TRBJ1-5; 9 bases line up with TRBD1. The J segment lost 10 bases and the V segment lost 4 bases, leaving 5 bases of the junction unmatched. The V gene's germline CDR1 is MNHEY and CDR2 SVGAGI. This CDR3 spans 13 amino acids. For the CDR3, the DNA is TGTGCCAGCAGTTGGACAGGGGAAGGTCCCCAGCATTTT. Amino acid sequence: CASSWTGEGPQHF.

To note about this clone: The conserved phenylalanine or tryptophan normally closing the CDR3 is absent here, so this likely arose from a read error. The genes are TRBV3-1 and TRBJ1-1; no clear D gene. The CDR3 is 14 amino acids. Germline lookup yields CDR1 LGHDT and CDR2 YNNKEL (reference sequence). V dropped 0 bases and J dropped 10 bases, with 15 bases sitting between them. CDR3 DNA sequence: TGTGCCAGCAGCCAAGATCAGGTGGCGCGGGGAGCTTTCTTG. Protein sequence: CASSQDQVARGAFL.

This clone was found many times. V usage is TRBV27 and J usage is TRBJ2-7; tentatively, D is TRBD2 (5 bases). From germline, CDR1 is MNHEY and CDR2 SMNVEV (reference sequence). The CDR3 runs to 15 residues. The ends were cut back, 5 bases at V and 2 bases at J, with 16 bases in the middle. In DNA, the CDR3 is TGTGCCAGCAGTCCGCGGACTGATCCTGCCTACGAGCAGTACTTC. It is translated as CASSPRTDPAYEQYF.

This clone was observed many times. The chain uses TRBV19 and TRBJ2-6; D perhaps matches TRBD1 (6 bases). Trimming stripped 6 bases from V and 1 base from J, with 7 bases between. Germline CDR1 LNHDA, CDR2 SQIVND (reference sequence). The CDR3 contains 14 residues. This CDR3 is CASRTGSGANVLTF. The CDR3 DNA follows: TGTGCCAGTAGAACAGGGTCTGGGGCCAACGTCCTGACTTTC.

A note on this clone: A read error may be the cause here, since a much bigger clone is one base away. The CDR3 DNA is TGTGCCAGCATCCCCCGTAGAACAGGGGGGATGGAGACCCAGTACTTC. It encodes CASIPRRTGGMETQYF. The V call is TRBV7-8, the J call TRBJ2-5, with TRBD1 matching over 8 bases. V shed 7 bases, J shed 5 bases, and the junction held 15 bases outside the gene matches. Germline V gives CDR1 SGHVS, CDR2 FQNEAQ. The length of the CDR3 is 16 residues.

As regards this clone: Its ends do not fully match the called genes, so a read error is possible. J is TRBJ2-1 and V is TRBV11-2; 7 nucleotides agree with TRBD2. The germline V gene has CDR1 SGHAT and CDR2 FQNNGV. The CDR3 is made up of 15 amino acids. Written as DNA, the CDR3 is TGTGCCAGCAGCGCCAGCGGGATGTCCTACAATGATCAGTTCTTC. Protein product: CASSASGMSYNDQFF.

This clone occurred a few times. The chain recombines TRBV19 with TRBJ1-5; D not resolved. V lost 3 bases and J 4 bases, leaving 7 bases between the germline ends. CDR3 length: 13 amino acids. Germline-derived CDR1 and CDR2 are LNHDA and SQIVND (reference sequence). CDR3 in amino acids: CASSIPTNQPQHF. CDR3 nucleotides: TGTGCCAGTAGTATTCCAACGAATCAGCCCCAGCATTTT. The full variable domain, its missing parts supplied by reference TRBV19 and TRBJ1-5, is DGGITQSPKYLFRKEGQNVTLSCEQNLNHDAMYWYRQDPGQGLRLIYYSQIVNDFQKGDIAEGYSVSREKKESFPLTVTSAQKNPTAFYLCASSIPTNQPQHFGDGTRLSIL.

This chain connects TRBV11-2 to TRBJ1-6; D ambiguous. The germline V gene has CDR1 SGHAT and CDR2 FQNNGV. This CDR3 has 14 residues. The V end was cut by 6 bases, the J end by 9 bases, with 15 bases between. The CDR3 protein is CASRPGSLGSPLHF. In DNA form, the CDR3 reads TGTGCCAGCAGACCCGGGTCATTAGGTTCACCCCTCCACTTT.

The sample holds many counts of this clone. This may stem from a read error, because a much larger clone lies one nucleotide away. This chain links TRBV20-1 with TRBJ1-2; TRBD1 might be the D (5 bases). Germline loops: CDR1 DFQATT, CDR2 SNEGSKA (reference sequence). The CDR3 covers 14 residues. The CDR3 DNA is TGCAGTGCTTCCGAGTTTCCGGGACCTCGGGGCTACGCCTTC. Protein product: CSASEFPGPRGYAF.

A note on this clone: This sequence may be a read error, since a much larger clone differs from it by one base. The chain recombines TRBV3-1 with TRBJ2-2; TRBD1 or TRBD2 may be the D gene (5 bases each). Germline V gene lookup returns CDR1 LGHDT and CDR2 YNNKEL (reference sequence). V dropped 2 bases and J dropped 9 bases, with 16 bases sitting between them. CDR3 length equals 15 residues. DNA for the CDR3: TGTGCCAGCAGCCAACCCCCGGGGCGAGTCTGGGAGCTGTTTTTT. Translated: CASSQPPGRVWELFF.

This clone was seen many times. The CDR3 DNA follows: TGTGCCAGTTCTTTGACAGGGCAGAATTCACCCCTCCACTTT. This translates into CASSLTGQNSPLHF. This rearrangement joins TRBV19 to TRBJ1-6; 7 nucleotides line up with TRBD1. This CDR3 region has 14 residues. Germline CDR1 is LNHDA and CDR2 is SQIVND (reference sequence). With 8 bases clipped from V and 7 bases from J, the junction kept 8 bases outside the gene matches.

This clone was recorded at least ten times. This chain joins TRBV6-2 or TRBV6-3 and TRBJ1-2; D ambiguous. CDR3 length: 15 residues. V shed 0 bases and J shed 8 bases, with 16 bases lying between them. Looked up from germline, CDR1 is MNHEY and CDR2 is SVGEGT. CDR3 nucleotides: TGTGCCAGCAGTTACTCCAACATCGGGTTGCTCGGCTACACCTTC. This translates into CASSYSNIGLLGYTF.